Listed below are T cell receptor beta chains from one sample, sequenced in a study of cytomegalovirus exposure and HLA in healthy donors. Libraries were prepared by immunoSEQ multiplex PCR; TCRdb keeps only in-frame clonotypes and omits some of them. The data contain about 75,000 clones, 84% of them singletons. The material sequenced was PBMCs. The receptors here all came from a man between 65 and 80 years old in good health and CMV-seropositive. CDR3s include the opening cysteine and the closing phenylalanine or tryptophan. D genes are given only for firm matches. Clone size is given for some rows only: seen once, a few or many times, or a class if the clone is expanded.

- TRBJ1-1 - TRBV2 CASSEALSANTEAFF TGTGCCAGCAGTGAAGCCTTAAGCGCGAACACTGAAGCTTTCTTT
- TRBJ2-1 - TRBV9 CASSVVLAGTYNEQFF TGTGCCAGCAGCGTAGTTCTTGCGGGTACATACAATGAGCAGTTCTTC
TRBD2 TRBJ2-5 - TRBV5-4 CASSWGGLAGSQETQYF TGTGCCAGCAGCTGGGGGGGTCTAGCGGGGTCCCAAGAGACCCAGTACTTC
- TRBJ2-7 - TRBV28 CASRRANGYEQYF TGTGCCAGCAGGAGAGCCAACGGCTACGAGCAGTACTTC
TRBD1 TRBJ1-1 - TRBV7-3 CASSGTGGTEAFF TGTGCCAGCAGCGGCACAGGGGGAACTGAAGCTTTCTTT
- TRBJ2-5 - TRBV2 CATAPLTGGETQYF TGTGCCACCGCCCCCCTGACCGGGGGAGAGACCCAGTACTTC
- TRBJ1-2 - TRBV30 CALWSWGDSYGYTF TGTGCCTTATGGAGTTGGGGGGATAGCTATGGCTACACCTTC
TRBD1 TRBJ2-2 - TRBV4-1 CASSQDPNTGATGELFF TGCGCCAGCAGCCAAGATCCTAATACAGGGGCCACCGGGGAGCTGTTTTTT
TRBD2 TRBJ2-1 - TRBV6-6 CASSYGGREGEQFF TGTGCCAGCAGTTACGGGGGGCGGGAGGGTGAACAGTTCTTC
TRBD2 TRBJ2-1 few TRBV7-2 CASSLSGGGTYNEQFF TGTGCCAGCAGCTTAAGCGGGGGGGGTACCTACAATGAGCAGTTCTTC